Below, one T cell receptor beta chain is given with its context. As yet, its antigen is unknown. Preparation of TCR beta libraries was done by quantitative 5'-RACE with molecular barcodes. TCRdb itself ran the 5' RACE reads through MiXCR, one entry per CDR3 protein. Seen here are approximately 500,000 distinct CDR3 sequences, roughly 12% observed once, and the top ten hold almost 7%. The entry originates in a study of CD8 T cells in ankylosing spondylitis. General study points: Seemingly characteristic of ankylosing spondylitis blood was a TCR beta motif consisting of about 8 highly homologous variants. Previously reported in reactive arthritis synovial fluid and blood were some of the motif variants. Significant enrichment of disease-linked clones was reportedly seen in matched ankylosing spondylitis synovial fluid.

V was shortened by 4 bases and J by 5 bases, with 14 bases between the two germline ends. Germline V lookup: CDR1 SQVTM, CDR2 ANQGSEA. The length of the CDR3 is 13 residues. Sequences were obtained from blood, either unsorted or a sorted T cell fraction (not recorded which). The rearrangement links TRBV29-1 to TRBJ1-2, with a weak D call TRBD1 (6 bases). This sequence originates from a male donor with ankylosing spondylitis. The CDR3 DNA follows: TGCAGCGTTGTGGTAGCCCAGGGGTATGGCTACACCTTC. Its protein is CSVVVAQGYGYTF.